The clone carrying this TCR beta chain has at least ten counts. Its specificity is unknown. The data derive from a study of T cells after yellow fever vaccination. Study-wide points: The secondary response was weaker, and its peak arrived faster, on day 5 versus 15. Booster sampling recovered most clones from primary vaccination (roughly 96% CD4, roughly 88% CD8). CD4 and CD8 compartments shared a small share of clonotypes.

TCRdb re-called the 5' RACE reads with MiXCR, one entry per CDR3 protein. The data show some 150,000 distinct CDR3 sequences, approximately 6.6% seen once. This sequence originates from a man aged 25-45 years who received the YFV17D yellow fever vaccine. Source: CD4+ T cells sorted from PBMCs, taken 10 days after the yellow fever booster vaccination.

As DNA, the CDR3 is TGTGCCAGCAGACTTTCCAGGACAGGGGGTATCGGGCAGTACTTC. Residues: CASRLSRTGGIGQYF. V and J are TRBV6-5 and TRBJ2-7, with 10 bases identical to TRBD1. Germline assignment: CDR1 MNHEY and CDR2 SVGAGI. V was clipped by 6 bases and J by 9 bases; unmatched bases: 14. The CDR3 is made up of 15 amino acids.